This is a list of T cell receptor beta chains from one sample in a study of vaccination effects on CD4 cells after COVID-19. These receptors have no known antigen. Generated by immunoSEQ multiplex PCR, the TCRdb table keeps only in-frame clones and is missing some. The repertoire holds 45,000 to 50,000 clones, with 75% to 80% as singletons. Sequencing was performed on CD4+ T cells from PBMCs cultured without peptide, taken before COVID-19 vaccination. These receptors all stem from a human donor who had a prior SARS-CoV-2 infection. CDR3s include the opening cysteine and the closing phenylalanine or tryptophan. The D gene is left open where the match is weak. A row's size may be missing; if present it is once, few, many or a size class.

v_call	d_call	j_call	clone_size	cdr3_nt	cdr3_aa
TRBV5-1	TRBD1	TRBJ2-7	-	TGCGCCAGCAGCTTGGCCGCAGGGGGCTACGAGCAGTACTTC	CASSLAAGGYEQYF
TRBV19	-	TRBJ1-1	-	TGTGCCAGTAGTACCTTACGACAGTCGAACACTGAAGCTTTCTTT	CASSTLRQSNTEAFF
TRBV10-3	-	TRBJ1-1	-	TGTGCCAGCCGGACAGACCTGAACACTGAAGCTTTCTTT	CASRTDLNTEAFF
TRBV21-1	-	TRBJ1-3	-	TGTGCCAGCAGCAAATCGCTAATCGGCATGGACAGACTCTCCGGAAACACCATATATTTT	CASSKSLIGMDRLSGNTIYF
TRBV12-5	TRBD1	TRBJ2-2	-	TGTGCTAGTGGTTTGAGTCCGGGACAGGGGCTCACCGGGGAGCTGTTTTTT	CASGLSPGQGLTGELFF
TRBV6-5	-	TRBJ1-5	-	TGTGCCAGCTGCCGGGACAACAATCAGCCCCAGCATTTT	CASCRDNNQPQHF
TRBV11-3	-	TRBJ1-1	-	TGTGCCAGCAGCTATGACAAGAACACTGAAGCTTTCTTT	CASSYDKNTEAFF
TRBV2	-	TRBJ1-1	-	TGTGCCAGCAGTCAAAACAGGGCCGGCACTGAAGCTTTCTTT	CASSQNRAGTEAFF
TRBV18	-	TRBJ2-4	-	TGTGCCAGCTCACCCATTGGTCCCCCGGCCCAAAACATTCAGTACTTC	CASSPIGPPAQNIQYF
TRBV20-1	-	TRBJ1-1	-	TGCAGTGCTAGTAGACAGAACGCTGAAGCTTTCTTT	CSASRQNAEAFF
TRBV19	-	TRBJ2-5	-	TGTGCCAGTAGTAGTTTATCCGGAGGGGGCATGACCCAGTACTTC	CASSSLSGGGMTQYF
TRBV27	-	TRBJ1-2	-	TGTGCCAGCCGACGCGGTGGGGGGCTCAATGGCTACACCTTC	CASRRGGGLNGYTF
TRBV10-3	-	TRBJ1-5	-	TGTGCCATCAGTGAAGTCAATCAGCCCCAGCATTTT	CAISEVNQPQHF
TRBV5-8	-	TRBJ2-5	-	TGTGCCAGCAGCTTGGGACAACACTCGGGAGAGACCCAGTACTTC	CASSLGQHSGETQYF
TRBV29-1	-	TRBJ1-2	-	TGCAGCGTGGAGGTCCCAGGATACGATGGCTACACCTTC	CSVEVPGYDGYTF
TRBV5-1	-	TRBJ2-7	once	TGCGCCAGCAGCACAACGACAGAATACGAGCAGTACTTC	CASSTTTEYEQYF
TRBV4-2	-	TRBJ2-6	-	TGTGCCAGCAGCCCCGTCTTCTCTGGGGCCAACGTCCTGACTTTC	CASSPVFSGANVLTF
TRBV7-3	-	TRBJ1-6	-	TGTGCCAGCAGCTCAACGGGGGGTTCACCCCTCCACTTT	CASSSTGGSPLHF
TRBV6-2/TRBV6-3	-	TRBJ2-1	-	TGTGCCAGCAGCGTGCAAGGGGACGGTGAGCAGTTCTTC	CASSVQGDGEQFF
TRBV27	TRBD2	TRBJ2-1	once	TGTGCCAGCTTACCGGGACTAGCGAGCGGGGGTGAGCAGTTCTTC	CASLPGLASGGEQFF
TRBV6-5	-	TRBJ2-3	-	TGTGCCAGCAGTTTCCAACAGGGTACCACAGATACGCAGTATTTT	CASSFQQGTTDTQYF
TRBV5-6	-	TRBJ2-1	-	TGTGCCAGCAGCTTGCGTGCCCCGGGCGCCAGGCTCGATGAGCAGTTCTTC	CASSLRAPGARLDEQFF
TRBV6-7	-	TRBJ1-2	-	TGTGCCAGCAGTCTAACCCACCCGACAGAGAAGAAAAACTATGGCTACACCTTC	CASSLTHPTEKKNYGYTF
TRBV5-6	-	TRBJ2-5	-	TGTGCCAGCAGGGTCAGGGGCGGCGAGACCCAGTACTTC	CASRVRGGETQYF
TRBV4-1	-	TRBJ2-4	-	TGCGCCAGCAGCAAAATGGTAGCGTACCCAGCTATAGCCAAAAACATTCAGTACTTC	CASSKMVAYPAIAKNIQYF
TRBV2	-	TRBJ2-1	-	TGTGCCAGCACCACAGACGGGAACAATGAGCAGTTCTTC	CASTTDGNNEQFF
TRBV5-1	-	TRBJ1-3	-	TGCGCCAGCAGCTTGGAGTCTCCGGGGAGTGGCACCATATATTTT	CASSLESPGSGTIYF
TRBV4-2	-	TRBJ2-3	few	TGTGCCAGCAGCCAAGTGCAGGGTGGTGCAGATACGCAGTATTTT	CASSQVQGGADTQYF
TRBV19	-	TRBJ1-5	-	TGTGCCACCACGAATCGGGGAGGGGGTTCCGTAAATCAGCCCCAGCATTTT	CATTNRGGGSVNQPQHF
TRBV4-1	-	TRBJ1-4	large	TGCGCCAGCAGCCAAGATCAGAGTATCGGGGAAAAACTGTTTTTT	CASSQDQSIGEKLFF
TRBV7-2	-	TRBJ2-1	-	TGTGCCAGCAGCTTAAATCTAGCTTCCTACAATGAGCAGTTCTTC	CASSLNLASYNEQFF
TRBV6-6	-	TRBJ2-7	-	TGTGCCAGCAGCCGGGACGGTACAAACTACGAGCAGTACTTC	CASSRDGTNYEQYF
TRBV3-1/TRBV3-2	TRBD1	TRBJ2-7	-	TGTGCCAGTAAAAGGGGGCTCTATCCCTACGAGCAGTACTTC	CASKRGLYPYEQYF
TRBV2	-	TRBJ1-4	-	TGTGCCAGCAAGAAATACAGGGAAGGGTCTGCAACTAATGAAAAACTGTTTTTT	CASKKYREGSATNEKLFF
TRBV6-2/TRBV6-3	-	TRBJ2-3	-	TGTGCCAGCAGTTACAGGGCTAGCGGCACAGATACGCAGTATTTT	CASSYRASGTDTQYF
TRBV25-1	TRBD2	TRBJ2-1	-	TGTGCCAGCAGCGGACTAGCGGGAGACGAGCAGTTCTTC	CASSGLAGDEQFF
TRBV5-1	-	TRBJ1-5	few	TGCGCCAGCAGCTTGTTGGGGGCGCCAGGTCAGCCCCAGCATTTT	CASSLLGAPGQPQHF
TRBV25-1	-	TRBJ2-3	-	TGTGCCAGCAGCCAAACGGTGGGGACCGGTGGGACAGATACGCAGTATTTT	CASSQTVGTGGTDTQYF
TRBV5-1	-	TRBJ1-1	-	TGCGCCAGCAGCTTGGGCGAAGAAGCTTTCTTT	CASSLGEEAFF
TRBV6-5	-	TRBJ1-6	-	TGTGCCAGCAGTCCAAAGCATAATTCACCCCTCCACTTT	CASSPKHNSPLHF
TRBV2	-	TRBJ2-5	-	TGTGCCAGCAGTGATGGTCCAGCCCGCGGCAAGGACTTC	CASSDGPARGKDF
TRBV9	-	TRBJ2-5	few	TGTGCCAGCAGTTCCAGGGGGGGAGAGACCCAGTACTTC	CASSSRGGETQYF
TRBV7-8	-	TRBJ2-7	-	TGTGCCAGCAGCTTAGTGGGGGGCATCGATGTCGAGCAGTACTTC	CASSLVGGIDVEQYF
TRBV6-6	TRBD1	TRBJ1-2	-	TGTGCCAGCAGCCGAGTCATAACGACAGGGCTAGGTTATGGCTACACCTTC	CASSRVITTGLGYGYTF
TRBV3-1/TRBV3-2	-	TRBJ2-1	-	TGTGCCAGCAGCCGTGGTGGCCCAACCTACAATGAGCAGTTCTTC	CASSRGGPTYNEQFF
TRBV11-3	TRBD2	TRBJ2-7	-	TGTGCCAGCAGCTCAGCGGGAGGGTCTCTGTCCGAGCAGTACTTC	CASSSAGGSLSEQYF
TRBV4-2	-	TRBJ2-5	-	TGTGCCAGCAGCCAATCCTTGATGGCGTCTACGCAAGAGACCCAGTACTTC	CASSQSLMASTQETQYF
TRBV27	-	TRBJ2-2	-	TGTGCCAGCGGCACGGGGCAGATAATCACCGGGGAGCTGTTTTTT	CASGTGQIITGELFF
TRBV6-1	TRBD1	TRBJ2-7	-	TGTGCCAGCAGTGGGACAGGGTATGATTCCTACGAGCAGTACTTC	CASSGTGYDSYEQYF
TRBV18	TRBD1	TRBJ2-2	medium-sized	TGTGCCAGCTCACGCCCGGGACAGGGGGCCACCGGGGAGCTGTTTTTT	CASSRPGQGATGELFF
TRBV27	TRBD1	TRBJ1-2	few	TGTGCCAGCAGTAAAACCGGACAGGGGGTTTGGGGCTACACCTTC	CASSKTGQGVWGYTF
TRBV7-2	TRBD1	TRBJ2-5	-	TGTGCCAGCAGCTTAGTAGGGACAGCGCCCCTCCAGACCCAGTACTTC	CASSLVGTAPLQTQYF